Shown below are 6 T cell receptor beta chains from a single sample sequenced in a study of CD8+CD57+ T cells in acquired aplastic anemia. Only patients with CD8+CD57+ cell expansion on flow cytometry were chosen for sequencing. Profiles of TCR beta VDJ and CDR3 were generated from a genomic DNA template. A single record per CDR3 protein comes from TCRdb applying MiXCR to the reads. This table has 200,000 to 250,000 distinct CDR3 sequences, approximately 65% appearing once. Source material: sorted CD4+, CD8+, or CD8+CD57+ T cells (not recorded which) from PBMCs. The receptors stem from a human donor with aplastic anemia.

This clonotype was found many times. The chain employs TRBV19 and TRBJ1-1, with TRBD1 matching over 10 bases. V lost 3 bases to trimming and J lost 2 bases; unmatched junction nucleotides: 18. The CDR3 runs to 20 residues. CDR1 is LNHDA, CDR2 SQIVND, per germline (reference sequence). Here the CDR3 reads CASSIYFPGQGLRENTEAFF. The DNA for the CDR3 is TGTGCCAGTAGTATTTATTTCCCGGGACAGGGGCTGCGGGAAAACACTGAAGCTTTCTTT.

This rearrangement joins TRBV7-2 to TRBJ2-7, with 9 nucleotides matching TRBD2. From germline, CDR1 is SGHTA and CDR2 FQGNSA. V gave up 3 bases and J gave up 2 bases; unmatched junction bases: 2. This CDR3 contains 14 residues. This CDR3 reads CASSLGLAPYEQYF. The CDR3 DNA is TGTGCCAGCAGCTTGGGACTAGCCCCCTACGAGCAGTACTTC.

The count of this clonotype is one. The genes are TRBV19 and TRBJ1-3; 9 nucleotides agree with TRBD1. Germline trimming cut 6 bases from V and 0 bases from J; bases unmatched to any gene: 3. The CDR3 sequence is 15 residues long. Germline loops: CDR1 LNHDA, CDR2 SQIVND (reference sequence). CDR3 region: CASRKTGGSGNTIYF. The CDR3 DNA reads as TGTGCCAGTAGGAAGACAGGGGGCTCTGGAAACACCATATATTTT.

This chain connects TRBV9 to TRBJ2-2; D is undetermined. The germline V and J ends were trimmed by 0 bases and 3 bases, with 6 bases remaining between them. Germline CDR1 SGDLS, CDR2 YYNGEE. This CDR3 spans 14 amino acids. CDR3 region: CASSVGAYTGELFF. Written as DNA, the CDR3 is TGTGCCAGCAGCGTAGGGGCGTACACCGGGGAGCTGTTTTTT.

V and J are TRBV2 and TRBJ2-1; D is unresolved. CDR3 length: 13 residues. CDR1 is SNHLY and CDR2 is FYNNEI in the germline V gene. Trimming took 3 bases from V and 8 from J, leaving 11 bases between them. In DNA form, the CDR3 reads TGTGCCAGCAGTGACCAGGTCTGGGATGAGCAGTTCTTC. This translates into CASSDQVWDEQFF.

For this clonotype: A much larger clone differs from this one at a single base, so this may be a read error. V is TRBV9 and J is TRBJ2-3; tentative D call: TRBD1 (6 bases). In germline, CDR1 is SGDLS, CDR2 YYNGEE. The length of the CDR3 is 15 residues. CDR3 nucleotide sequence: TGTGCCAGCAGCGGGACAGACCCACACACAGATATGCAGTATTTT. Translation gives CASSGTDPHTDMQYF.